A single sample gave rise to the 8 T cell receptor beta chains below, sequenced in a study of a mutant IDH1 vaccine in newly diagnosed glioma. Repertoires were generated with immunoSEQ multiplex PCR, while TCRdb's copy carries only in-frame clones and drops some. The sample shows just under 70,000 clones, almost 85% of them seen only once. Time point here: week 35, safety follow-up. Doses of 300 ug of mutant IDH1 20-mer peptide were given with topical imiquimod. What these receptors recognize is not known. The sequencing used PBMCs, collected from a glioma patient whose treatment included an IDH1 peptide vaccine. The receptor set was obtained from a man between 18 and 29 years old with glioma.

The chain employs TRBV7-9 and TRBJ2-7; possibly TRBD1 for D (5 bases). Trimming cost V 5 bases and J 9 bases, with 14 bases left between them. CDR1 and CDR2 from the germline V gene are SEHNR and FQNEAQ (reference sequence). CDR3 length: 12 amino acids. CDR3 in amino acids: CASSLIQGRQYF. The CDR3 nucleotides are TGTGCCAGCAGCCTTATCCAGGGAAGGCAGTACTTC.

V gene TRBV4-3 combines with J gene TRBJ2-7; weak D call: TRBD1 (5 bases). Germline CDR1 LGHNA, CDR2 YSLEER. Trimming cost V 1 base and J 6 bases, with 13 bases left between them. The CDR3 is made up of 14 amino acids. The CDR3 loop is CASSQGQGAGEQYF. The DNA of the CDR3 is TGCGCCAGCAGCCAAGGACAAGGGGCCGGCGAGCAGTACTTC.

The V call is TRBV6-1, the J call TRBJ1-3; D not certain. The CDR3 has 16 amino acids. Germline V CDR1 and CDR2: MNHNS, SASEGT. V was pared by 2 bases and J by 0 bases, with 11 bases between. The CDR3: CASSESLALSGNTIYF. The CDR3 region has the DNA TGTGCCAGCAGTGAAAGTCTGGCCCTCTCTGGAAACACCATATATTTT.

This chain uses TRBV29-1 with TRBJ2-7, with TRBD2 as a possible D gene (6 bases). The CDR3 sequence is 14 residues long. Germline CDR1 reads SQVTM; CDR2 reads ANQGSEA. Trimming cost V 4 bases and J 5 bases, with 18 bases left between them. The CDR3 sequence is CSVGTSLEGNEQYF. The DNA of the CDR3 is TGCAGCGTTGGGACGTCTCTGGAGGGGAACGAGCAGTACTTC.

The chain links TRBV6-1 to TRBJ1-6, with a tentative D call TRBD1 (5 bases). Germline CDR1 MNHNS, CDR2 SASEGT. Trimming pared 4 bases from V and 9 bases from J, leaving 10 bases between. This CDR3 is built from 13 residues. CDR3 sequence reads: CASSAGFTSPLHF. CDR3 nucleotides: TGTGCCAGCAGTGCAGGGTTCACTTCACCCCTCCACTTT.

The V gene is TRBV9, the J gene TRBJ1-3; no clear D. Germline V gene data show CDR1 as SGDLS and CDR2 as YYNGEE. The CDR3 has 14 amino acids. Trimming left V 2 bases short and J 0 bases short, with 6 bases between. CDR3 amino acids: CASSVSSSGNTIYF. CDR3 in DNA: TGTGCCAGCAGCGTGTCGAGCTCTGGAAACACCATATATTTT.

This clone was counted once. The chain combines TRBV9 with TRBJ2-7; tentatively, D is TRBD1 (6 bases). This CDR3 comprises 15 residues. Germline V gives CDR1 SGDLS, CDR2 YYNGEE. Deletions cut 0 bases from V and 0 bases from J, with 10 bases between. CDR3 protein: CASSVAGQLSYEQYF. CDR3 bases: TGTGCCAGCAGCGTAGCAGGACAGCTCTCCTACGAGCAGTACTTC.

This clone was found once. The chain links TRBV7-9 to TRBJ1-2, with TRBD1 identical over 8 bases. The CDR3 totals 17 residues. After removal of 1 base from V and 4 bases from J, the junction contained 11 bases not matched to a gene. Germline CDR1 reads SEHNR; CDR2 reads FQNEAQ (reference sequence). This CDR3 is CASSLGTGTHFRYGYTF. DNA of the CDR3: TGTGCCAGCAGCTTAGGGACAGGGACCCATTTTCGCTATGGCTACACCTTC.